This T cell receptor (beta chain) was captured in a study of control samples from healthy donors and cancer patients. Here immunoSEQ multiplex PCR was the method, and the copy in TCRdb shows in-frame clones only, minus some. This table holds 150,000 to 200,000 clones, about 90% found once. The V end lost 4 bases, the J end lost 7 bases, and 11 bases lay between the germline ends. This CDR3 has 12 residues. The sequenced material came from blood. The rearrangement uses TRBV12-3 or TRBV12-4 and TRBJ2-7; D assignment may be TRBD1 or TRBD2 (5 bases each). This TCR was recovered from a man aged 25-40 years in good health. The DNA of the CDR3 is TGTGCCAGCAGTTCCTGGGGCGGGGAGCAGTACTTC. This translates into CASSSWGGEQYF.